This entry is about one TCR beta chain. Its antigen remains unidentified. The CDR3 contains 15 residues. Germline CDR1 is LGHDT and CDR2 is YNNKEL (reference sequence). V lost 7 bases and J lost 2, with 15 bases in between. TCRdb's table, derived via immunoSEQ multiplex PCR, lists solely in-frame clones and lacks some. The profile covers some 180,000 clones, with roughly 85% appearing a single time and approximately 6% taken by the ten largest. The data stem from a study of Ad26.COV2.S vaccination and SARS-CoV-2 variants. Points from the study as a whole: Spike-specific TCR breadth in vaccine recipients exceeded that seen in placebo recipients. There was reportedly substantial breadth in spike-specific CD8+ and CD4+ T cell responses after vaccination. Estimates derived from TCR breadth and depth analyses may have underestimated total T cell responses. Whether participants received vaccine or placebo, their non-spike TCR breadth was similar.

The genes are TRBV3-1 (or the pseudogene TRBV3-2) and TRBJ1-3; weak D call: TRBD1 (6 bases). The TCR originated in a human donor who had recovered from COVID-19. Sequenced here: peripheral blood, sampled after recovery from COVID-19. Here the CDR3 DNA reads TGTGCCAGCACCTACAGGGTGGGGGCTGGAAACACCATATATTTT. It yields the protein CASTYRVGAGNTIYF.